These T cell receptor beta chains were read from a single sample in a study of Ad26.COV2.S vaccination and SARS-CoV-2 variants. Generated by immunoSEQ multiplex PCR, the TCRdb table keeps only in-frame clones and is missing some. Here the sample spans some 320,000 clones, approximately 86% being singletons. The sample in question was peripheral blood, obtained in a trial of Ad26.COV2.S vaccine versus placebo. Receptors originate from a person aged 18-65 years who received the Ad26.COV2.S COVID-19 vaccine or a placebo. The CDR3 runs from the conserved cysteine through the conserved F or W. Fields, in order: V gene, D gene, clone size, J gene, CDR3 DNA, CDR3 protein. A D gene is named only where the DNA matches it firmly. The size of a clone is reported for some rows only, either as once, few or many, or as a class for expanded clones.

TRBV6-6	TRBD1	.	TRBJ1-4	TGTGCCAGCAGTTCGCCCGGGACAGTGAATGAAAAACTGTTTTTT	CASSSPGTVNEKLFF
TRBV11-3	.	.	TRBJ2-3	TGTGCCAGCAGCTTAGGCGGGCGTGGCACAGATACGCAGTATTTT	CASSLGGRGTDTQYF
TRBV19	TRBD1	once	TRBJ1-1	TGTGCCAGTAGCATTGACAGGGCCACTGAAGCTTTCTTT	CASSIDRATEAFF
TRBV5-6	.	.	TRBJ2-1	TGTGCCAGCAGCTTGGTAGTCCTGGGACAACGGGACAATGAGCAGTTCTTC	CASSLVVLGQRDNEQFF
TRBV5-4	.	.	TRBJ1-2	TGTGCCACCATGGGCCCGGGGGTCGGCTATGGCTACACCTTC	CATMGPGVGYGYTF
TRBV18	TRBD1	.	TRBJ2-5	TGTGCCAGCTCATCCGGGACAGGGGTAGAGACCCAGTACTTC	CASSSGTGVETQYF
TRBV5-1	.	.	TRBJ2-1	TGCGCCAGCAGCTTGGTTGCGGGCTACGATGAGCAGTTCTTC	CASSLVAGYDEQFF
TRBV9	TRBD2	.	TRBJ2-3	TGTGCCAGCAGCGTAGGATGGGGACTAGCGGGGGTTACTAGCACAGATACGCAGTATTTT	CASSVGWGLAGVTSTDTQYF
TRBV28	.	few	TRBJ2-7	TGTGCCAGCACCCTACCCCTGGAGGGGGGGTTAGGGGAGCAGTACTTC	CASTLPLEGGLGEQYF
TRBV6-2/TRBV6-3	.	once	TRBJ1-6	TGTGCCAGCAGTTACCCTACTGGTTACTCGTCTTCACCCCTCCACTTT	CASSYPTGYSSSPLHF
TRBV5-1	.	.	TRBJ1-1	TGCGCCAGCAGCGTACAGGGCGAGGACACTGAAGCTTTCTTT	CASSVQGEDTEAFF
TRBV7-8	.	.	TRBJ1-1	TGTGCCAGCAGCTTAGCATCCCGTGAAGCTTTCTTT	CASSLASREAFF
TRBV28	TRBD1	few	TRBJ2-3	TGTGCCAGCAGTTTAAAGGACAGGGGCACTCTACTTAGCACAGATACGCAGTATTTT	CASSLKDRGTLLSTDTQYF
TRBV18	.	.	TRBJ2-7	TGTGCCAGCTCACCTGAACAGAACTACGAGCAGTACTTC	CASSPEQNYEQYF
TRBV15	.	.	TRBJ1-6	TGTGCCACCAGTGTCAACTCTAATTCACCCCTCCACTTT	CATSVNSNSPLHF
TRBV6-5	.	.	TRBJ2-7	TGTGCCAGCAGTTACTCGGGGGGAGGATCCTACGAGCAGTACTTC	CASSYSGGGSYEQYF
TRBV9	.	.	TRBJ2-5	TGTGCCAGCAGCGATGGGCAGGGACTAGAGACCCAGTACTTC	CASSDGQGLETQYF
TRBV7-2	.	.	TRBJ2-7	TGTGCCAGCAGCTCCTGGGCCAGCAAGGAGCAGTACTTC	CASSSWASKEQYF
TRBV11-2	.	.	TRBJ1-4	TGTGCCAGCAGCTTGCGACCGAAGAATGAAAAACTGTTTTTT	CASSLRPKNEKLFF
TRBV6-6	.	.	TRBJ2-7	TGTGCCAGCAGTTCACCAGGGGGAGGCTACGAGCAGTACTTC	CASSSPGGGYEQYF
TRBV9	.	.	TRBJ1-1	TGTGCCAGCAGCGTCAGGGTTCACACTGAAGCTTTCTTT	CASSVRVHTEAFF
TRBV7-9	.	.	TRBJ1-2	TGTGCCAGCAACTCAGCGAGGGGCTACACCTTC	CASNSARGYTF
TRBV6-5	TRBD1	.	TRBJ2-1	TGTGCCAGCAGTTCGACAGGGGAAGCAAGTGAGCAGTTCTTC	CASSSTGEASEQFF
TRBV18	TRBD2	.	TRBJ2-1	TGTGCCAGCTCAGCGGCTAGCGGGGGTTACAATGAGCAGTTCTTC	CASSAASGGYNEQFF
TRBV27	.	once	TRBJ1-1	TGTGCCAGCAGTTCCGCAGGGGAGAGGGAGGACACTGAAGCTTTCTTT	CASSSAGEREDTEAFF
TRBV7-6	.	.	TRBJ1-1	TGTGCCAGCAGCGAACGACAGATAATGAACACTGAAGCTTTCTTT	CASSERQIMNTEAFF
TRBV28	TRBD1	.	TRBJ1-6	TGTGCCAGCAGTTTATACAGGGGTGACAATTCACCCCTCCACTTT	CASSLYRGDNSPLHF
TRBV7-2	.	.	TRBJ1-1	TGTGCCAGCAGCAAAAGGACTGCGAACACTGAAGCTTTCTTT	CASSKRTANTEAFF
TRBV7-5	.	.	TRBJ2-2	TGTGTCAGAAGCTCTTGGACAGGGGGAGTTTGGGGCACCGGGGAGCTGTTTTTT	CVRSSWTGGVWGTGELFF
TRBV7-9	TRBD2	.	TRBJ2-1	TGTGCCAGCAGCCCGGGACTAGCGGGGGGAGGCTCCTACAATGAGCAGTTCTTC	CASSPGLAGGGSYNEQFF
TRBV30	.	.	TRBJ1-2	TGTGCCTGGAAACACGTCCCGCCCCTATATGGCTACACCTTC	CAWKHVPPLYGYTF
TRBV4-2	.	.	TRBJ1-1	TGTGCCAGCAGCCAAGATCCCCAGGGTCTGGACACTGAAGCTTTCTTT	CASSQDPQGLDTEAFF
TRBV30	TRBD1	.	TRBJ1-2	TGTGCCTGTACAGGGGGTCGGCAGGGCTACACCTTC	CACTGGRQGYTF
TRBV6-5	.	once	TRBJ2-7	TGTGCCAGCAGAGGTAGCCTGGAGCAGTACTTC	CASRGSLEQYF
TRBV7-8	TRBD1	.	TRBJ2-3	TGTGCCAGCAGCTTAGCCGGGACAGCCACAGATACGCAGTATTTT	CASSLAGTATDTQYF